The rows below give T cell receptor beta chains drawn from one sample of a study of long-term antiretroviral therapy in people with HIV. Sequencing was performed with immunoSEQ multiplex PCR; in TCRdb, only in-frame clones are kept and a portion is missing. The repertoire consists of about 28,000 clones, with about 96% occurring once and the leading ten covering around 8%. The sequencing used unsorted PBMCs, collected 6 to 6.5 years after starting antiretroviral therapy. The receptors originated from a man aged 25-40 years with HIV. The CDR3 runs from the conserved cysteine through the conserved F or W. D genes are given only for firm matches.

TRBV7-6	TRBJ2-2	NA	12	TGTGCCAGCAGCTTGGGTCCCGGGGAGCTGTTTTTT	CASSLGPGELFF
TRBV30	TRBJ2-2	NA	13	TGTGCCTGGAGTGTCGGGGGAATCGGGGAGCTGTTTTTT	CAWSVGGIGELFF
TRBV2	TRBJ2-5	NA	13	TGTGCCAGCACCAGGGGGGGCCAAGAGACCCAGTACTTC	CASTRGGQETQYF
TRBV7-8	TRBJ1-6	NA	13	TGTGCCAGCAGCGTGGGATTGTTTTCACCCCTCCACTTT	CASSVGLFSPLHF
TRBV7-9	TRBJ1-5	NA	19	TGTGCCAGCAGCTTAGGGGCCCTAAAAACAGGGATTGGCAATCAGCCCCAGCATTTT	CASSLGALKTGIGNQPQHF
TRBV28	TRBJ1-4	NA	15	TGTGCCAGCAGTTTGGGGCAGTCAACTAATGAAAAACTGTTTTTT	CASSLGQSTNEKLFF
TRBV7-9	TRBJ2-7	NA	12	TGTGCCAGCAGCCCTAGAACCTACGAGCAGTACTTC	CASSPRTYEQYF
TRBV6-6	TRBJ2-1	NA	12	TGTGCCAGCAGTTACTCGAGACATGAGCAGTTCTTC	CASSYSRHEQFF
TRBV5-1	TRBJ1-1	NA	13	TGCGCCAGCAGCTCCAGCGCGAACACTGAAGCTTTCTTT	CASSSSANTEAFF
TRBV10-3	TRBJ1-2	TRBD1	14	TGTGCCATCAGTGGGGGACAGGGGGCAAGGGGCTACACCTTC	CAISGGQGARGYTF